Shown below are 11 T cell receptor beta chains from a single sample sequenced in a study of cytomegalovirus exposure and HLA in healthy donors. It was with 60 Vbeta and 13 Jbeta primers that the PCR ran. The method was immunoSEQ multiplex PCR; TCRdb's version includes in-frame clones alone and lacks a portion of them. Of approximately 170,000 clones listed, about 82% were seen once; the top ten hold less than 1%. The sequenced material came from PBMCs. Receptors originate from a female donor in good health and CMV-seronegative.

The CDR3, as DNA: TGTGCCAGCTCACCATATTCCCCGAGCTCCTACGAGCAGTACTTC. Its protein is CASSPYSPSSYEQYF. The chain combines TRBV18 with TRBJ2-7; D gene ambiguous. The length of the CDR3 is 15 residues. In germline, CDR1 is KGHSH, CDR2 LQKENI. Trimming stripped 2 bases from V and 0 bases from J, with 11 bases between.

The chain combines TRBV19 with TRBJ2-7, with 9 bases that match TRBD1. J was trimmed by 6 bases and V by 3 bases; bases with no gene match: 9. The CDR3 has 15 amino acids. In germline, CDR1 is LNHDA, CDR2 SQIVND (reference sequence). The CDR3 DNA reads as TGTGCCAGTAGTATGGGACAGGGCTCAGTCGGCGAGCAGTACTTC. Its protein product is CASSMGQGSVGEQYF.

This chain links TRBV2 with TRBJ1-1; 7 bases fit TRBD1. V gave up 4 bases and J gave up 11 bases; unmatched junction bases: 10. This CDR3 spans 13 amino acids. The germline V gene has CDR1 SNHLY and CDR2 FYNNEI. The chain's CDR3 is CASSGTDRVKAFF. As DNA, the CDR3 is TGTGCCAGCAGTGGGACCGACAGGGTGAAGGCTTTCTTT.

A note on this clone: An end of the junction differs from the germline gene, which may be a read error. The gene calls are TRBV28 and TRBJ2-6; 11 bases agree with TRBD1. Germline-derived CDR1 and CDR2 are MDHEN and SYDVKM. This CDR3 is built from 15 residues. CDR3 nucleotides: TGTGCCACCGGACAGGGGGCCTCTGGGGCCAACGGCCTGACTTTC. Translated, it gives CATGQGASGANGLTF.

As for this clone: The junction and the germline gene differ at one end; a read error may be behind it. This chain links TRBV27 with TRBJ2-6; no reliable D call. The CDR3 length is 14 residues. Germline values: CDR1 MNHEY, CDR2 SMNVEV (reference sequence). Written as DNA, the CDR3 is TGTGCCAGCAGTCTATCGAGTGGGGCCAACGTCCTGACTTTC. This translates into CASSLSSGANVLTF.

The rearrangement uses TRBV5-1 and TRBJ2-7, with 8 positions matching TRBD2. Germline trimming cut 2 bases from V and 0 bases from J; bases unmatched to any gene: 4. The CDR3 has 15 residues. The germline V gene has CDR1 SGHRS and CDR2 YFSETQ. The CDR3: CASSLESGSSYEQYF. The CDR3 nucleotides are TGCGCCAGCAGCTTAGAAAGCGGGAGCTCCTACGAGCAGTACTTC.

The chain is built from TRBV27 and TRBJ1-1, with D unclear. This CDR3 spans 14 amino acids. CDR1 is MNHEY and CDR2 is SMNVEV in the germline V gene (reference sequence). V was cut by 2 bases and J by 5 bases, with 12 bases left in between. The DNA for the CDR3 is TGTGCCAGCAGTTTAGAAGGAGGGATAACTGAAGCTTTCTTT. Protein: CASSLEGGITEAFF.

The J gene is TRBJ2-3, the V gene TRBV7-2, with 9 bases aligning to TRBD2. The CDR3 runs to 15 residues. Trimming at V came to 1 base and at J to 4 bases, leaving 3 bases not matched to a gene. Germline CDR1 is SGHTA and CDR2 is FQGNSA. The CDR3 loop reads CASSLGSGGADTQYF. CDR3 coding DNA: TGTGCCAGCAGCTTAGGTAGCGGGGGCGCAGATACGCAGTATTTT.

The chain uses TRBV30 and TRBJ2-2; TRBD1 agrees at 7 bases. The CDR3 consists of 15 residues. Germline CDR1 reads GTSNPN; CDR2 reads SVGIG (reference sequence). Trimming cost V 5 bases and J 5 bases; bases outside gene matches: 11. The CDR3 DNA is TGTGCCTGGGGACCGGGACAGCTCTTAACCGGGGAGCTGTTTTTT. This encodes CAWGPGQLLTGELFF.

This clone was recorded only once. V and J are TRBV6-4 and TRBJ2-3; 11 positions agree with TRBD2. The CDR3 has 13 amino acids. The trim removed 10 bases at V and 8 bases at J, leaving 8 bases unmatched. Germline V CDR1 and CDR2: MRHNA, SNTAGT. The CDR3 here is CANVAGGPGTQYF. The CDR3 nucleotides are TGTGCCAACGTAGCGGGAGGGCCTGGTACGCAGTATTTT.

The chain is built from TRBV30 and TRBJ2-7; TRBD1 is a possible D gene (5 bases). CDR1 is GTSNPN, CDR2 SVGIG, per germline (reference sequence). CDR3 length: 13 residues. Trimming took 2 bases from V and 0 from J, leaving 8 bases between them. CDR3 sequence: CAWSRGYSYEQYF. In nucleotides, the CDR3 is TGTGCCTGGAGTAGGGGTTACTCCTACGAGCAGTACTTC.